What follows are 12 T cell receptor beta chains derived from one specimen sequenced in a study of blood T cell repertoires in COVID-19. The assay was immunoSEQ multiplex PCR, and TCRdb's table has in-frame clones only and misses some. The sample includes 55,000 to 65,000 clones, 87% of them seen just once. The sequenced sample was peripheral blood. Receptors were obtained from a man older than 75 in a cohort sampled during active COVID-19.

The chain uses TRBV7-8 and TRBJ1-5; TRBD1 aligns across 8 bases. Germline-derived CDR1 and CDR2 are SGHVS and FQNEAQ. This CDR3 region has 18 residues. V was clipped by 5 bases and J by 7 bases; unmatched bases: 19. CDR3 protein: CASSQRVPGQGGGQPQHF. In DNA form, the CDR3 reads TGTGCCAGCAGCCAACGGGTCCCAGGACAGGGCGGAGGACAGCCCCAGCATTTT.

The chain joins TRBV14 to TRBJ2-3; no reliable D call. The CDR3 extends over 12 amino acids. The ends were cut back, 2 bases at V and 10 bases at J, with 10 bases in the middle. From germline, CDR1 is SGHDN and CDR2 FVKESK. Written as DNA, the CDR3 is TGTGCCAGCAGCCAACTTGAAGTAGCGCAGTATTTT. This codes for CASSQLEVAQYF.

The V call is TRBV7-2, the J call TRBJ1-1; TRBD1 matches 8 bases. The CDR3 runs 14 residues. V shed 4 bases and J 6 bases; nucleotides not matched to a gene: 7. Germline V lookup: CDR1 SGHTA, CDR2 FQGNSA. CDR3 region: CASSYGQGGSEAFF. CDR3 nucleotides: TGTGCCAGCAGCTATGGACAGGGAGGATCTGAAGCTTTCTTT.

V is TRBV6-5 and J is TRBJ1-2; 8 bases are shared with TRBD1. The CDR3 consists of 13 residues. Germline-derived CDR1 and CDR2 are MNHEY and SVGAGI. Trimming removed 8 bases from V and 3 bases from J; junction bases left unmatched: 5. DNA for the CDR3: TGTGCCAGCGGATTGACAGGGGACTATGGCTACACCTTC. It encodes CASGLTGDYGYTF.

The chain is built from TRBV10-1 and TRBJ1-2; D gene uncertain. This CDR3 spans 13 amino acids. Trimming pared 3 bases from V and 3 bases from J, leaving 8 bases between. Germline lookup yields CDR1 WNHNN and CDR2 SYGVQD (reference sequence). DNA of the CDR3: TGCGCCAGCAGTGAAGGACTTGACTATGGCTACACCTTC. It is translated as CASSEGLDYGYTF.

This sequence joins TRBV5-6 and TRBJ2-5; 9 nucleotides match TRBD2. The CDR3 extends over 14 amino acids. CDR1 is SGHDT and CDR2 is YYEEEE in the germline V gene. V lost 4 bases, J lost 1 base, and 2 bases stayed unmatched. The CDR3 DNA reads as TGTGCCAGCAGCCTTAGCGGGAGCCAAGAGACCCAGTACTTC. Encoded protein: CASSLSGSQETQYF.

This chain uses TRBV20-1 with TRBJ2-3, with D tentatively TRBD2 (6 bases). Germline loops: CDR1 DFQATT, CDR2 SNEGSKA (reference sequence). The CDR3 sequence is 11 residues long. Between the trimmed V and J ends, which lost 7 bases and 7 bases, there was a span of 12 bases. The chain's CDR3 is CSGNSGNTQYF. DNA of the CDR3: TGCAGTGGCAATAGCGGTAATACGCAGTATTTT.

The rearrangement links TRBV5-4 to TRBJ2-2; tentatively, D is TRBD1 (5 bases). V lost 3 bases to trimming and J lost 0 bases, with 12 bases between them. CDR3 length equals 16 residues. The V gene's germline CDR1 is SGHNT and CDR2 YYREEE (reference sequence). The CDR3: CASSSLTAPNTGELFF. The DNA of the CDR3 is TGTGCCAGCAGCTCCCTGACAGCACCGAACACCGGGGAGCTGTTTTTT.

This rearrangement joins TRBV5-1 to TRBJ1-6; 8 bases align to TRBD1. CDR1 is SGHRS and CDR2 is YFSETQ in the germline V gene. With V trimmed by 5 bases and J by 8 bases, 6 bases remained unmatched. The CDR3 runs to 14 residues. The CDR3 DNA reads TGCGCCAGCAGAGAGGCAGGGGGCCATTCACCCCTCCACTTT. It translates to CASREAGGHSPLHF.

The CDR3 loop is CASVVEARSLDSPLHF. As DNA, the CDR3 is TGTGCCAGCGTAGTAGAGGCCCGGAGCTTAGATTCACCCCTCCACTTT. The chain links TRBV3-1 (or the pseudogene TRBV3-2) to TRBJ1-6; no clear D. The CDR3 runs 16 residues. Germline lookup yields CDR1 LGHDT and CDR2 YNNKEL (reference sequence). V lost 8 bases and J lost 8, with 22 bases in between.

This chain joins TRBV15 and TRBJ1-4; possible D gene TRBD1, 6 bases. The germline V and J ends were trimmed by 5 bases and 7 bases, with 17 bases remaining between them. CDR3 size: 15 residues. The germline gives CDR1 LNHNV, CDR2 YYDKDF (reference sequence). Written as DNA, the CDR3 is TGTGCCACCAGCGCACACAGGGAAGGAGGTGAAAAACTGTTTTTT. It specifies CATSAHREGGEKLFF.

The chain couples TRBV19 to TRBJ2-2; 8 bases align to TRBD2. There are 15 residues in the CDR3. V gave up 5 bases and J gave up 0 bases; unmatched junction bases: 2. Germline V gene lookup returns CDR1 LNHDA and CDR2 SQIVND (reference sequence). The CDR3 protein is CASSQAGANTGELFF. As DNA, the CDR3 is TGTGCCAGTAGTCAAGCGGGGGCGAACACCGGGGAGCTGTTTTTT. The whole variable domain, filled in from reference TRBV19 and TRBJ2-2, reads DGGITQSPKYLFRKEGQNVTLSCEQNLNHDAMYWYRQDPGQGLRLIYYSQIVNDFQKGDIAEGYSVSREKKESFPLTVTSAQKNPTAFYLCASSQAGANTGELFFGEGSRLTVL.